The 11 T cell receptor beta chains reported below all come from one sample, sequenced in a study of human T cells and chemical hapten exposure. TCRdb recomputed calls from the RACE reads with MiXCR, one row per CDR3 protein. The sample includes around 70,000 distinct CDR3 sequences, approximately 6.1% of them seen just once. The sample's time point: healthy volunteer bleed at 6 weeks. Extraction of total RNA was performed on unfractionated whole blood. Material for sequencing was whole blood. These receptor sequences come from a female donor in good health. Some clones in this sample may be carry-over from other donors' samples.

There are many counts of this clonotype. The J gene is TRBJ2-1, the V gene TRBV11-2; tentatively, D is TRBD1 (6 bases). The CDR3 sequence is 15 residues long. Germline loops: CDR1 SGHAT, CDR2 FQNNGV. The V gene lost 2 bases and the J gene lost 7 bases, with 15 bases spanning the gap. In nucleotides, the CDR3 is TGTGCCAGCAGCTTATCCAAACTCACAGGGAATGAGCAGTTCTTC. Its protein product is CASSLSKLTGNEQFF.

This clonotype was detected ten times or more. The rearrangement uses TRBV6-5 and TRBJ2-2; maybe TRBD1 (5 bases). Deletions cut 6 bases from V and 1 base from J, with 9 bases between. The CDR3 covers 14 residues. From germline, CDR1 is MNHEY and CDR2 SVGAGI. The CDR3 DNA follows: TGTGCCAGCAGATCAACAGGGAACACCGGGGAGCTGTTTTTT. Translation gives CASRSTGNTGELFF.

In its sample, this clonotype was seen many times. This chain uses TRBV27 with TRBJ2-1; 11 positions agree with TRBD1. Germline V lookup: CDR1 MNHEY, CDR2 SMNVEV (reference sequence). The CDR3 loop spans 15 amino acids. The V gene end was trimmed by 6 bases and the J gene end by 3 bases; junction bases not matched to a gene: 4. The CDR3 coding sequence is TGTGCCAGCAGCGCCGGGACAGGGGGCTACAATGAGCAGTTCTTC. Its protein is CASSAGTGGYNEQFF.

A remark on this clonotype: A much larger clone differs by one base, so this may be a read error. V gene TRBV2 combines with J gene TRBJ2-1; D may be TRBD2 (5 bases). This CDR3 comprises 15 residues. Per germline, CDR1 SNHLY and CDR2 FYNNEI. For the CDR3, the DNA is TGTGCCAGCAGTGTGGTAGGGAGTAACTACAATGAGCAGCTCTTC. It codes for CASSVVGSNYNEQLF.

This clonotype was counted many times. The gene calls are TRBV14 and TRBJ2-7; D is possibly TRBD2 (5 bases). Germline assignment: CDR1 SGHDN and CDR2 FVKESK. This CDR3 contains 13 residues. V was trimmed by 5 bases and J by 2 bases, leaving 10 bases between them. The CDR3 DNA follows: TGTGCCAGCAGCAGCTACGGGGCCTACGAGCAGTACTTC. The encoded protein is CASSSYGAYEQYF.

J is TRBJ2-3 and V is TRBV28; 12 bases line up with TRBD2. This CDR3 is 19 amino acids long. J lost 4 bases, V lost 3 bases, and 14 bases had no gene match. Germline-derived CDR1 and CDR2 are MDHEN and SYDVKM. The DNA for the CDR3 is TGTGCCAGCAGTTTGGAATGGACTAGCGGGACCGGGTACCCAGATACGCAGTATTTT. This encodes CASSLEWTSGTGYPDTQYF.

There are many counts of this clonotype. The V gene is TRBV20-1, the J gene TRBJ2-3; possibly TRBD1 for D (6 bases). The CDR3 length is 15 residues. Between the trimmed V and J ends, which lost 3 bases and 4 bases, there was a span of 17 bases. The germline V gene has CDR1 DFQATT and CDR2 SNEGSKA (reference sequence). CDR3 in amino acids: CSASEDSAVADTQYF. The CDR3 region has the DNA TGCAGTGCTAGTGAGGACAGCGCCGTCGCAGATACGCAGTATTTT.

In its sample, this clonotype was seen many times. This chain joins TRBV1 and TRBJ2-7; no check of the table's D call, TRBD1, against the DNA was made. TRBV1 is annotated as a pseudogene. The CDR3 length is 15 residues. The CDR3 is CTSSLCGGTSYEQYF. CDR3 DNA: TGCACCAGCAGCCTCTGCGGGGGAACATCTTACGAGCAGTACTTC.

The V and J genes are TRBV12-3 or TRBV12-4 and TRBJ2-3, with 10 bases lining up with TRBD2. V dropped 6 bases and J dropped 5; count of bases not matched to a gene: 11. This CDR3 has 16 residues. CDR3 nucleotide sequence: TGTGCCAGCAGACAGATAGCGGGAGGTTTTGAAGATACGCAGTATTTT. Protein product: CASRQIAGGFEDTQYF.

This clonotype has just a few counts. The V gene is TRBV11-1, the J gene TRBJ2-7; the D is unclear. This CDR3 has 14 amino acids. Germline V lookup: CDR1 SGHAT, CDR2 FQDESV (reference sequence). Trimming left V 0 bases short and J 3 bases short, with 9 bases between. CDR3 protein: CASSLASSLYEQYF. Here the CDR3 DNA reads TGTGCCAGCAGCTTAGCCTCCAGCCTCTACGAGCAGTACTTC.

This clonotype was recorded a few times. This chain uses TRBV11-3 with TRBJ2-3; D not resolved. The germline V gene has CDR1 SGHNT and CDR2 YENEEA. CDR3 length: 14 amino acids. V was pared by 1 base and J by 4 bases, with 9 bases between. The CDR3 is CASSLGGYPDTQYF. In DNA form, the CDR3 reads TGTGCCAGCAGCTTAGGAGGCTACCCAGATACGCAGTATTTT.